These 26 T cell receptor beta chains came from one sample sequenced in a study of regulatory T cells in long-lasting Graves disease. The time point: newly diagnosed GD, antithyroid drugs for less than 3 months. Extracted RNA from PBMCs served as the source of the TCR library. CDR3 regions were amplified by Arm-PCR using iRepertoire HTBI primers to build TCR beta libraries. Using its own MiXCR run on the multiplex PCR reads, TCRdb lists one record per CDR3 protein. The table lists some 560,000 distinct CDR3 sequences, about 16% of them singletons. The same sample was also used in a study of T cells in Graves' hyperthyroidism and ophthalmopathy.

Sequencing was performed on peripheral blood mononuclear cells (PBMCs), taken at new diagnosis, from a patient treated with antithyroid drugs. These TCRs come from a woman aged 35 to 59 with Graves disease.

This clonotype came up a few times. The gene calls are TRBV29-1 and TRBJ1-2; D not certain. The V end lost 2 bases, the J end lost 8 bases, and 9 bases lay between the germline ends. CDR3 length equals 11 residues. Germline CDR1 SQVTM, CDR2 ANQGSEA. This chain's CDR3 is CSVELGSGYTF. Here the CDR3 DNA reads TGCAGCGTTGAATTGGGGAGCGGCTACACCTTC.

This clonotype has ten or more counts. This chain links TRBV28 with TRBJ1-5; D gene ambiguous. The CDR3 sequence is 13 residues long. Trimming removed 6 bases from V and 4 bases from J, with 10 bases in between. CDR1 is MDHEN, CDR2 SYDVKM, per germline. Written as DNA, the CDR3 is TGTGCCAGCAGGCACAGCCTTAATCAGCCCCAGCATTTT. It specifies CASRHSLNQPQHF. The full variable domain, completed using reference TRBV28 and TRBJ1-5, is DVKVTQSSRYLVKRTGEKVFLECVQDMDHENMFWYRQDPGLGLRLIYFSYDVKMKEKGDIPEGYSVSREKKERFSLILESASTNQTSMYLCASRHSLNQPQHFGDGTRLSIL.

This clonotype was found many times. Here the CDR3 DNA reads TGTGCCAGCAAAGGTTTGGGCACTGAAGCTTTCTTT. This codes for CASKGLGTEAFF. V usage is TRBV28 and J usage is TRBJ1-1; no definite D call. The CDR3 runs 12 residues. V dropped 7 bases and J dropped 4 bases, with 10 bases sitting between them. Germline CDR1 reads MDHEN; CDR2 reads SYDVKM. The full variable domain, completed using reference TRBV28 and TRBJ1-1, is DVKVTQSSRYLVKRTGEKVFLECVQDMDHENMFWYRQDPGLGLRLIYFSYDVKMKEKGDIPEGYSVSREKKERFSLILESASTNQTSMYLCASKGLGTEAFFGQGTRLTVV.

Details on this clonotype: Given a much more abundant clone one base away, this may be a read error. This sequence joins TRBV11-3 and TRBJ1-3; the D is unclear. The CDR3 is 15 residues long. Germline CDR1 SGHNT, CDR2 YENEEA. The CDR3 loop is CASSAMIASGDTIYF. DNA for the CDR3: TGTGCCAGCAGCGCGATGATTGCCTCTGGAGACACCATATATTTT.

This clonotype was counted a few times. The rearrangement joins TRBV19 to TRBJ2-4; D perhaps matches TRBD2 (5 bases). Per the germline V gene, CDR1 is LNHDA and CDR2 is SQIVND (reference sequence). Deletions cut 3 bases from V and 3 bases from J, with 15 bases between. The CDR3 totals 16 residues. CDR3 bases: TGTGCCAGTAGTATCCAATCGGACGGGGACAAAAACATTCAGTACTTC. The encoded protein is CASSIQSDGDKNIQYF.

In its sample, this clonotype was seen many times. The chain uses TRBV18 and TRBJ1-4, with no clear D. CDR1 and CDR2 from the germline V gene are KGHSH and LQKENI. This CDR3 is 15 amino acids long. The V and J ends lost 4 bases and 2 bases respectively, with 11 bases between them. As DNA, the CDR3 is TGTGCCAGCTCACTCGAACAGCTCACTAATGAAAAACTGTTTTTT. Translation: CASSLEQLTNEKLFF.

This clonotype was counted at least ten times. The V and J genes are TRBV20-1 and TRBJ2-3; tentative D call: TRBD2 (5 bases). Looked up from germline, CDR1 is DFQATT and CDR2 is SNEGSKA (reference sequence). Trimming took off 2 bases at V and 6 bases at J, with 9 bases between the two ends. The CDR3 sequence is 12 residues long. CDR3 coding DNA: TGCAGTGCTAGATCCGGCGGGGATACGCAGTATTTT. It translates to CSARSGGDTQYF.

With regard to this clonotype: The junction does not match germline at one end; this may be a read error. The V gene is TRBV6-2 or TRBV6-3, the J gene TRBJ2-1, with D tentatively TRBD1 (7 bases). Germline CDR1 is MNHEY and CDR2 is SVGEGT. The CDR3 runs 14 residues. The CDR3 DNA reads as TGTGCCGGCAGGGGGGCTGGCTATCTCAATGAGCAGTTCTTC. Translating gives CAGRGAGYLNEQFF.

This clonotype showed up many times. V gene TRBV12-5 combines with J gene TRBJ2-1, with 10 positions matching TRBD1. The trim removed 2 bases at V and 8 bases at J, leaving 9 bases unmatched. The germline CDR1 and CDR2 sequences are LGHNT and FRNRAP. The CDR3 totals 16 residues. The CDR3 protein is CASGLPRDRGQDEQFF. CDR3 DNA sequence: TGTGCTAGTGGTTTGCCCCGGGACAGGGGTCAGGATGAGCAGTTCTTC.

This clonotype was found many times. This rearrangement joins TRBV28 to TRBJ1-5; D is possibly TRBD1 (5 bases). The CDR3 sequence is 16 residues long. Trimming pared 4 bases from V and 0 bases from J, leaving 13 bases between. CDR1 is MDHEN, CDR2 SYDVKM, per germline. The CDR3 DNA sequence: TGTGCCAGCAGTTACGACCAGGGTACTAGCAATCAGCCCCAGCATTTT. Residues: CASSYDQGTSNQPQHF.

The chain carries TRBV6-1 and TRBJ1-3; no reliable D call. The CDR3 extends over 15 amino acids. CDR1 and CDR2 from the germline V gene are MNHNS and SASEGT. The V end lost 6 bases, the J end lost 0 bases, and 12 bases lay between the germline ends. The chain's CDR3 is CASSRVGDSGNTIYF. CDR3 coding DNA: TGTGCCAGCAGCCGAGTCGGGGACTCTGGAAACACCATATATTTT.

Ten or more counts support this clonotype. Its ends do not fully match the called genes, so a read error is possible. The rearrangement uses TRBV6-1 and TRBJ1-6, with 7 nucleotides matching TRBD1. CDR1 is MNHNS, CDR2 SASEGT, per germline. The CDR3 contains 14 residues. The CDR3 loop is CASSEGQVRTPLHF. CDR3 nucleotides: TGTGCCAGCAGCGAAGGACAGGTCCGGACACCCCTCCACTTT.

This clonotype turned up a few times. The chain combines TRBV9 with TRBJ1-4; D perhaps matches TRBD1 (5 bases). Germline CDR1 is SGDLS and CDR2 is YYNGEE. The CDR3 covers 15 residues. V was trimmed by 3 bases and J by 5 bases, leaving 14 bases between them. This CDR3 reads CASSGRGSKNEKLFF. The DNA for the CDR3 is TGTGCCAGCAGCGGGAGGGGCAGCAAAAATGAAAAACTGTTTTTT. The whole variable domain, filled in from reference TRBV9 and TRBJ1-4, reads DSGVTQTPKHLITATGQRVTLRCSPRSGDLSVYWYQQSLDQGLQFLIQYYNGEERAKGNILERFSAQQFPDLHSELNLSSLELGDSALYFCASSGRGSKNEKLFFGSGTQLSVL.

This clonotype occurred many times. The junction does not match germline at one end; this may be a read error. This chain links TRBV18 with TRBJ1-2; D ambiguous. Germline loops: CDR1 KGHSH, CDR2 LQKENI. The CDR3 totals 17 residues. CDR3 in amino acids: CASSPDRSGALNDGYTF. CDR3 coding DNA: TGTGCCAGCTCACCAGATCGATCAGGCGCACTTAACGATGGCTACACCTTC. The whole variable domain, filled in from reference TRBV18 and TRBJ1-2, reads NAGVMQNPRHLVRRRGQEARLRCSPMKGHSHVYWYRQLPEEGLKFMVYLQKENIIDESGMPKERFSAEFPKEGPSILRIQQVVRGDSAAYFCASSPDRSGALNDGYTFGSGTRLTVV.

This clonotype was seen many times. The V call is TRBV12-3 or TRBV12-4, the J call TRBJ2-7, with D perhaps TRBD2 (6 bases). The length of the CDR3 is 14 residues. V was pared by 6 bases and J by 3 bases, with 15 bases between. In DNA, the CDR3 is TGTGCCAGCAGCATCACTAGCCCTAGCTACGAGCAGTACTTC. It specifies CASSITSPSYEQYF.

This clonotype was recorded a few times. The rearrangement uses TRBV7-9 and TRBJ2-1; perhaps TRBD2 as D (6 bases). CDR1 and CDR2 from the germline V gene are SEHNR and FQNEAQ (reference sequence). The CDR3 sequence is 17 residues long. The V end was cut by 4 bases, the J end by 1 base, with 17 bases between. CDR3 sequence reads: CASSSHGLRGSYNEQFF. CDR3 DNA sequence: TGTGCCAGCAGCTCCCATGGACTCCGGGGGTCCTACAATGAGCAGTTCTTC.

This chain links TRBV6-5 with TRBJ1-6; D unresolved. CDR1 and CDR2 from the germline V gene are MNHEY and SVGAGI. This CDR3 region has 17 residues. With 2 bases removed from V and 9 bases from J, the gap between germline ends came to 20 bases. In DNA form, the CDR3 reads TGTGCCAGCAGTTACAAACCTCCGACGGGCCTGAGTTCACCCCTCCACTTT. Its protein is CASSYKPPTGLSSPLHF.

This clonotype was observed at least ten times. The genes are TRBV28 and TRBJ1-1; D gene unclear. V was cut by 5 bases and J by 0 bases, with 7 bases left in between. Looked up from germline, CDR1 is MDHEN and CDR2 is SYDVKM. This CDR3 has 13 amino acids. CDR3 residues: CASSPTMNTEAFF. The CDR3 DNA reads as TGTGCCAGCAGTCCGACCATGAACACTGAAGCTTTCTTT.

The chain links TRBV18 to TRBJ2-3, with D unclear. This CDR3 has 14 amino acids. V shed 3 bases and J shed 4 bases, with 11 bases lying between them. Germline assignment: CDR1 KGHSH and CDR2 LQKENI. The chain's CDR3 is CASSPPSQADTQYF. For the CDR3, the DNA is TGTGCCAGCTCACCCCCCTCACAAGCAGATACGCAGTATTTT.

This clonotype has ten or more counts. The V gene is TRBV12-3 or TRBV12-4, the J gene TRBJ2-5; D call uncertain. The V end lost 3 bases, the J end lost 5 bases, and 13 bases lay between the germline ends. The CDR3 contains 14 residues. The CDR3 nucleotides read TGTGCCAGCAGTTTTAGTGAACCCCGGGAGACCCAGTACTTC. It codes for CASSFSEPRETQYF.

The gene calls are TRBV30 and TRBJ2-7; TRBD1 might be the D (6 bases). The CDR3 runs to 11 residues. Germline assignment: CDR1 GTSNPN and CDR2 SVGIG (reference sequence). V was clipped by 0 bases and J by 6 bases, with 6 bases between them. This CDR3 is CAWSVRGEQYF. The CDR3 DNA reads TGTGCCTGGAGTGTCAGGGGCGAGCAGTACTTC.

The V and J genes are TRBV2 and TRBJ2-5; D may be TRBD1 or TRBD2 (5 bases each). The CDR3 sequence is 14 residues long. Deletions cut 4 bases from V and 5 bases from J, with 14 bases between. Germline CDR1 and CDR2: SNHLY and FYNNEI. The CDR3 sequence: CASSVGPRGETQYF. The CDR3 nucleotides are TGTGCCAGCAGTGTGGGACCCCGAGGGGAGACCCAGTACTTC.

This clonotype was picked up many times. The chain carries TRBV6-5 and TRBJ1-2, with a possible D match to TRBD1 (5 bases). CDR3 length equals 14 residues. V was trimmed by 0 bases and J by 5 bases, leaving 10 bases between them. Germline CDR1 and CDR2: MNHEY and SVGAGI. CDR3 loop: CASSYSDNGYGYTF. The CDR3 DNA is TGTGCCAGCAGTTACTCGGACAACGGGTATGGCTACACCTTC.

This clonotype was counted ten times or more. The chain employs TRBV14 and TRBJ1-1, with 7 bases identical to TRBD1. Looked up from germline, CDR1 is SGHDN and CDR2 is FVKESK. V was clipped by 4 bases and J by 6 bases; unmatched bases: 14. The CDR3 sequence is 16 residues long. The CDR3 region is CASSLRDRTYRPEAFF. The DNA of the CDR3 is TGTGCCAGCAGCCTCCGGGACAGAACCTACCGCCCTGAAGCTTTCTTT.

This clonotype was observed at least ten times. The chain is built from TRBV24-1 and TRBJ2-1; TRBD1 aligns across 11 bases. The CDR3 covers 16 residues. Germline lookup yields CDR1 KGHDR and CDR2 SFDVKD. The junction had 10 bases not matched to a gene; V was cut back by 4 bases and J by 9 bases. CDR3 in amino acids: CATSDPSGTGGSEQFF. The CDR3 DNA reads TGTGCCACCAGTGACCCTTCCGGGACAGGGGGGAGTGAGCAGTTCTTC.

V gene TRBV30 combines with J gene TRBJ2-3; D is ambiguous. The germline gives CDR1 GTSNPN, CDR2 SVGIG (reference sequence). V shed 2 bases and J shed 2 bases, with 5 bases lying between them. This CDR3 region has 12 residues. CDR3 DNA sequence: TGTGCCTGGAGTTTTATCACAGATACGCAGTATTTT. Protein sequence: CAWSFITDTQYF.